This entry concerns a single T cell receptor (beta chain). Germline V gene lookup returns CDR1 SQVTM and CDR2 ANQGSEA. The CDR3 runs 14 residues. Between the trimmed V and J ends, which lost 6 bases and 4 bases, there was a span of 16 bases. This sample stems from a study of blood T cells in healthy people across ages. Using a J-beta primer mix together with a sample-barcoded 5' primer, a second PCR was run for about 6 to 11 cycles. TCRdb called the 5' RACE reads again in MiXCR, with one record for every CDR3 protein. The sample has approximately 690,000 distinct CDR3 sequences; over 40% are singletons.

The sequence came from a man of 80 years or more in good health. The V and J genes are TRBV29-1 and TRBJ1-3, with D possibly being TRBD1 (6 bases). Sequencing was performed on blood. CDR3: CSVSWGLGGNTIYF. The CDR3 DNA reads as TGCAGCGTCTCCTGGGGGCTGGGGGGAAACACCATATATTTT.